This TCR beta chain was sequenced for a study of cytomegalovirus exposure and HLA in healthy donors. About this clone itself: What it binds is not known.

When sampled, the donors appeared nominally healthy, though they likely had unrecorded immune exposures. The PCR used 60 Vbeta and 13 Jbeta primers. The protocol was immunoSEQ multiplex PCR, while the TCRdb copy is restricted to in-frame clones and leaves out a portion. This table has some 180,000 clones, around 84% appearing once. There are 15 residues in the CDR3. Between the trimmed V and J ends, which lost 5 bases and 1 base, there was a span of 12 bases. The germline V gene encodes CDR1 SNHLY and CDR2 FYNNEI. Overall study results and limits: Trimming of TCR beta V- and J-genes showed a link, identified in a later analysis, to a missense DCLRE1C variant. In an earlier analysis, about 87% or about 30%: the productive usage of most TCR beta V segments.

The sample consisted of PBMCs. This chain connects TRBV2 to TRBJ1-5; D perhaps matches TRBD1 (5 bases). This TCR derives from a man aged 25-45 years in good health and CMV-seropositive. The CDR3 protein is CASSLLRGSNQPQHF. Here the CDR3 DNA reads TGTGCCAGCAGTCTCCTTAGGGGCAGCAATCAGCCCCAGCATTTT.